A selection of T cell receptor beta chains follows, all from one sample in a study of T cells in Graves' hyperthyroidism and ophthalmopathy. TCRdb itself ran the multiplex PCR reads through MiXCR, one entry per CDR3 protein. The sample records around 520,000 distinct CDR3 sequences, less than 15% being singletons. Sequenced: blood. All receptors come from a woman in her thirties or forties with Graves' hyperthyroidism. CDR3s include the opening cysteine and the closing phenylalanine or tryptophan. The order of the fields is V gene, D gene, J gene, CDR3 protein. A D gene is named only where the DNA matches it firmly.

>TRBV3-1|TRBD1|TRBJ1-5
CASSPRGDQPQHF
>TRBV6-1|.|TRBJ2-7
CASGRQGLYEQYF
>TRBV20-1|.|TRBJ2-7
CSGGRSYEQYF
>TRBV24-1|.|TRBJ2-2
CATRDNDANTGELFF
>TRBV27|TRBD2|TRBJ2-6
CASRWGGPGANVLTF
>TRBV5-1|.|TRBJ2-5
CASSLMGNGGETQYF
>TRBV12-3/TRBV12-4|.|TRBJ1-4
CASSPTGEMGKLFF
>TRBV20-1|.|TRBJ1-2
CSAPPPLEGDYGYTF
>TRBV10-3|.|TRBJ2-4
CASSPGQNIQHF
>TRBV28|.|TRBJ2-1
CASSSSPSRGVRYNEQFF